This is a list of T cell receptor beta chains from one sample in a study of shared clonotypes between healthy human individuals. The data were produced by immunoSEQ multiplex PCR, yet TCRdb's version contains in-frame clones alone and is incomplete. The repertoire holds about 660,000 clones, approximately 79% seen once, with around 1.6% in the top ten. The sequenced material came from memory CD4+ T cells sorted from blood. The receptors come from a woman in her 30s in good health. Both conserved end residues are part of each CDR3. The order of the fields is CDR3 DNA, CDR3 protein, clone size, V gene, CDR3 length, J gene, D gene. D genes are given only for firm matches. Clone size is shown for a subset of rows, as once, few, many or a class of expanded clone.

CDR3 DNA: TGTGCCAGCAGTCCGCGGACCCCTCTAGCCAAAAACATTCAGTACTTC
CDR3 protein: CASSPRTPLAKNIQYF
clone size: .
V gene: TRBV27
CDR3 length: 16
J gene: TRBJ2-4
D gene: .

CDR3 DNA: TGTGCCAGCAGTAAAGGACCGCTGAACACCGGGGAGCTGTTTTTT
CDR3 protein: CASSKGPLNTGELFF
clone size: few
V gene: TRBV28
CDR3 length: 15
J gene: TRBJ2-2
D gene: .

CDR3 DNA: TGCGCCAGCAGCTTGTCCCCCACAGAAGAGACCCAGTACTTC
CDR3 protein: CASSLSPTEETQYF
clone size: .
V gene: TRBV5-1
CDR3 length: 14
J gene: TRBJ2-5
D gene: .

CDR3 DNA: TGTGCCAGCAGCTTAAACAGGGGGTCTGGAAACACCATATATTTT
CDR3 protein: CASSLNRGSGNTIYF
clone size: .
V gene: TRBV7-6
CDR3 length: 15
J gene: TRBJ1-3
D gene: TRBD1

CDR3 DNA: TGCGCCAGCAGCTTGGGAGGGACTAGCGGAGGGCAAGAGACCCAGTACTTC
CDR3 protein: CASSLGGTSGGQETQYF
clone size: .
V gene: TRBV5-1
CDR3 length: 17
J gene: TRBJ2-5
D gene: TRBD2

CDR3 DNA: TGTGCCAGCAGCTTAGTAGGGGGACTCCCGTTTGGCTACACCTTC
CDR3 protein: CASSLVGGLPFGYTF
clone size: .
V gene: TRBV11-2
CDR3 length: 15
J gene: TRBJ1-2
D gene: .

CDR3 DNA: TGTGCCAGCAGCTTAGGGTACAATGAGCAGTTCTTC
CDR3 protein: CASSLGYNEQFF
clone size: .
V gene: TRBV11-2
CDR3 length: 12
J gene: TRBJ2-1
D gene: .

CDR3 DNA: TGTGCCAGCAGTGACTCGGGGGTTGGTACTGAAGCTTTCTTT
CDR3 protein: CASSDSGVGTEAFF
clone size: .
V gene: TRBV6-4
CDR3 length: 14
J gene: TRBJ1-1
D gene: .

CDR3 DNA: TGTGCCAGCTCACCGATCAGGTCGCTGAACACCGGGGAGCTGTTTTTT
CDR3 protein: CASSPIRSLNTGELFF
clone size: .
V gene: TRBV18
CDR3 length: 16
J gene: TRBJ2-2
D gene: .

CDR3 DNA: TGCAGCGTTGAAGAACAGGGTAAGGACGAGCAGTACTTC
CDR3 protein: CSVEEQGKDEQYF
clone size: .
V gene: TRBV29-1
CDR3 length: 13
J gene: TRBJ2-7
D gene: .

CDR3 DNA: TGCGCCAGCAGCCATACAGGGGGGAATCAGCCCCAGCATTTT
CDR3 protein: CASSHTGGNQPQHF
clone size: .
V gene: TRBV4-1
CDR3 length: 14
J gene: TRBJ1-5
D gene: TRBD1

CDR3 DNA: TGTGCCCACCGAGGGGGGGGGAACACCGGGGAGCTGTTTTTT
CDR3 protein: CAHRGGGNTGELFF
clone size: few
V gene: TRBV6-6
CDR3 length: 14
J gene: TRBJ2-2
D gene: .

CDR3 DNA: TGCAGCGTGGCACAGGGAATTATGGGTGAAAAACTGTTTTTT
CDR3 protein: CSVAQGIMGEKLFF
clone size: few
V gene: TRBV29-1
CDR3 length: 14
J gene: TRBJ1-4
D gene: .

CDR3 DNA: TGTGCCAGTAGGAAATCCGACTTAGGGAATAATGAAAAACTGTTTTTT
CDR3 protein: CASRKSDLGNNEKLFF
clone size: .
V gene: TRBV19
CDR3 length: 16
J gene: TRBJ1-4
D gene: .

CDR3 DNA: TGTGCCAGCGAGACCGGGACTAGCGGGAGGGCCCTCTACGAGCAGTACTTC
CDR3 protein: CASETGTSGRALYEQYF
clone size: .
V gene: TRBV28
CDR3 length: 17
J gene: TRBJ2-7
D gene: TRBD2

CDR3 DNA: TGTGCCAGCACCGGGACGGCGGGAGGTGAAAAACTGTTTTTT
CDR3 protein: CASTGTAGGEKLFF
clone size: once
V gene: TRBV6-6
CDR3 length: 14
J gene: TRBJ1-4
D gene: .

CDR3 DNA: TGCGCCAGCAGCAGGGGAGCTAACTATGGCTACACCTTC
CDR3 protein: CASSRGANYGYTF
clone size: .
V gene: TRBV5-1
CDR3 length: 13
J gene: TRBJ1-2
D gene: .

CDR3 DNA: TGTGCCAGCAGCCCTCGGACAGGGGGAGATGGCGAGCAGTACTTC
CDR3 protein: CASSPRTGGDGEQYF
clone size: .
V gene: TRBV27
CDR3 length: 15
J gene: TRBJ2-7
D gene: TRBD1

CDR3 DNA: TGTGCCAGCAGCTTGGGTCCGGGACGGGGTGAGTACGAGCAGTACTTC
CDR3 protein: CASSLGPGRGEYEQYF
clone size: .
V gene: TRBV5-4
CDR3 length: 16
J gene: TRBJ2-7
D gene: .

CDR3 DNA: TGTGCCAGCAGCGTAACGACTAGCGGGCACGATACGCAGTATTTT
CDR3 protein: CASSVTTSGHDTQYF
clone size: .
V gene: TRBV9
CDR3 length: 15
J gene: TRBJ2-3
D gene: TRBD2

CDR3 DNA: TGTGCCAGCAGCCGACAGGGGGCGGCTAATGAAAAACTGTTTTTT
CDR3 protein: CASSRQGAANEKLFF
clone size: .
V gene: TRBV5-4
CDR3 length: 15
J gene: TRBJ1-4
D gene: TRBD1

CDR3 DNA: TGTGCCAGCAGCCCGAAATGGACAGGGGAGGACGAGCAGTACTTC
CDR3 protein: CASSPKWTGEDEQYF
clone size: .
V gene: TRBV7-9
CDR3 length: 15
J gene: TRBJ2-7
D gene: TRBD1

CDR3 DNA: TGTGCCAGCACCCCTACCCAATGGGGTGAAAAACTGTTTTTT
CDR3 protein: CASTPTQWGEKLFF
clone size: .
V gene: TRBV7-6
CDR3 length: 14
J gene: TRBJ1-4
D gene: .

CDR3 DNA: TGTGCCACCAGGTCCCCCGGTCAGCGCAACACCGGGGAGCTGTTTTTT
CDR3 protein: CATRSPGQRNTGELFF
clone size: .
V gene: TRBV15
CDR3 length: 16
J gene: TRBJ2-2
D gene: .

CDR3 DNA: TGTGCCAGCAGTGATGGGAGGGTAAGTCAGCCCCAGCATTTT
CDR3 protein: CASSDGRVSQPQHF
clone size: once
V gene: TRBV25-1
CDR3 length: 14
J gene: TRBJ1-5
D gene: .

CDR3 DNA: TGTGCCAGCAGCTTCTCCGACAGGGGCTTTGGCTACACCTTC
CDR3 protein: CASSFSDRGFGYTF
clone size: many
V gene: TRBV5-6
CDR3 length: 14
J gene: TRBJ1-2
D gene: TRBD1